The 21 T cell receptor beta chains in this list originate from one sample, sequenced in a study of somatic mutations in cytotoxic T cells in rheumatoid arthritis. TCRdb's copy holds only in-frame clones and misses some; the assay was immunoSEQ multiplex PCR. The table has roughly 6,300 clones, 60% to 85% seen once. The specimen was CD8+ T cells sorted from blood, collected at a follow-up visit. The receptors come from an older woman with rheumatoid arthritis.

The chain joins TRBV4-1 to TRBJ1-1; the D gene is possibly TRBD1 (6 bases). The CDR3 has 16 residues. Germline V gene sequence: CDR1 MGHRA, CDR2 YSYEKL. Trimming shortened V by 4 bases and J by 1 base, and 16 bases separated the two germline ends. CDR3 amino acids: CASSPSHMTGNTEAFF. For the CDR3, the DNA is TGCGCCAGCAGCCCATCCCACATGACAGGGAACACTGAAGCTTTCTTT.

The chain uses TRBV13 and TRBJ2-7; tentatively, D is TRBD2 (5 bases). V was shortened by 5 bases and J by 2 bases, with 22 bases between the two germline ends. In germline, CDR1 is PRHDT, CDR2 FYEKMQ (reference sequence). This CDR3 is built from 17 residues. The CDR3 region is CASSPSPGVAEPYEQYF. The CDR3 DNA follows: TGTGCCAGCAGCCCCTCCCCCGGGGTAGCTGAACCCTACGAGCAGTACTTC.

The chain couples TRBV7-3 to TRBJ2-1, with 9 bases matching TRBD2. Germline CDR1 reads SGHTA; CDR2 reads FQGTGA. The CDR3 runs 15 residues. The J segment lost 9 bases and the V segment lost 3 bases, leaving 9 bases of the junction unmatched. DNA for the CDR3: TGTGCCAGCAGCTTCCTTGCGGGAGGGCCAGGTGAGCAGTTCTTC. Protein sequence: CASSFLAGGPGEQFF. The whole variable domain, filled in from reference TRBV7-3 and TRBJ2-1, reads GAGVSQTPSNKVTEKGKYVELRCDPISGHTALYWYRQSLGQGPEFLIYFQGTGAADDSGLPNDRFFAVRPEGSVSTLKIQRTERGDSAVYLCASSFLAGGPGEQFFGPGTRLTVL.

The chain joins TRBV7-9 to TRBJ2-6; no firm D call. Germline V lookup: CDR1 SEHNR, CDR2 FQNEAQ (reference sequence). The CDR3 contains 16 residues. Trimming removed 5 bases from V and 0 bases from J, with 11 bases in between. CDR3 bases: TGTGCCAGCAGCCCACATGTGGGCTCTGGGGCCAACGTCCTGACTTTC. It specifies CASSPHVGSGANVLTF.

The chain has TRBV28 and TRBJ2-2; D gene uncertain. Germline lookup yields CDR1 MDHEN and CDR2 SYDVKM. The germline V and J ends were trimmed by 5 bases and 1 base, with 5 bases remaining between them. The CDR3 runs to 13 residues. The CDR3: CASSKRNTGELFF. CDR3 nucleotide sequence: TGTGCCAGCAGTAAGAGGAACACCGGGGAGCTGTTTTTT.

The chain is built from TRBV27 and TRBJ2-7, with D possibly called TRBD1 or TRBD2 (5 bases each). Per germline, CDR1 MNHEY and CDR2 SMNVEV (reference sequence). V lost 0 bases and J lost 0, with 12 bases in between. The CDR3 consists of 16 residues. The CDR3 DNA is TGTGCCAGCAGTTTATCCGGGACGGCGAGCTCCTACGAGCAGTACTTC. As protein: CASSLSGTASSYEQYF.

This clone occurred a few times. This sequence joins TRBV7-8 and TRBJ2-7; D uncertain. The CDR3 is made up of 15 amino acids. Germline V CDR1 and CDR2: SGHVS, FQNEAQ. Trimming removed 2 bases from V and 4 bases from J, with 15 bases in between. This chain's CDR3 is CASSLPPSPVYEQYF. Here the CDR3 DNA reads TGTGCCAGCAGCTTACCCCCCAGCCCCGTGTACGAGCAGTACTTC.

The rearrangement joins TRBV4-1 to TRBJ1-6; no clear D. The CDR3 totals 16 residues. Germline values: CDR1 MGHRA, CDR2 YSYEKL. V lost 1 base to trimming and J lost 0 bases, with 7 bases between them. CDR3 sequence: CASSQGSSSYNSPLHF. The CDR3 nucleotides read TGCGCCAGCAGCCAAGGAAGCAGCTCCTATAATTCACCCCTCCACTTT.

This chain joins TRBV18 and TRBJ2-3, with D perhaps TRBD1 or TRBD2 (5 bases each). The V end lost 3 bases, the J end lost 0 bases, and 7 bases lay between the germline ends. Germline V gene data show CDR1 as KGHSH and CDR2 as LQKENI. The CDR3 is 14 amino acids. This CDR3 is CASSPRDSTDTQYF. As DNA, the CDR3 is TGTGCCAGCTCACCTCGGGACAGCACAGATACGCAGTATTTT.

Concerning this clone: Its ends do not fully match the called genes, so a read error is possible. The rearrangement links TRBV2 to TRBJ1-1; 9 nucleotides match TRBD1. Germline loops: CDR1 SNHLY, CDR2 FYNNEI. The CDR3 runs 15 residues. The DNA for the CDR3 is TGTGCCAGCAGGGAAGGACAGGGGATGAACACTGAAGCTTTCTTT. This gives the protein CASREGQGMNTEAFF.

The chain carries TRBV7-9 and TRBJ1-4, with D possibly matching TRBD1 (5 bases). The length of the CDR3 is 17 residues. From germline, CDR1 is SEHNR and CDR2 FQNEAQ (reference sequence). V was clipped by 0 bases and J by 4 bases, with 15 bases between them. The CDR3 DNA reads TGTGCCAGCAGCTTAGCTCGGGGACTTCTTTTTAATGAAAAACTGTTTTTT. It encodes CASSLARGLLFNEKLFF.

The V call is TRBV27, the J call TRBJ1-2; possible D gene TRBD1, 5 bases. The germline V gene has CDR1 MNHEY and CDR2 SMNVEV (reference sequence). The CDR3 runs 13 residues. V was trimmed by 5 bases and J by 8 bases, leaving 15 bases between them. The CDR3 nucleotides are TGTGCCAGCAGTCCGGAAACCAGGGTCGGCTACACCTTC. Translation: CASSPETRVGYTF.

The chain links TRBV14 to TRBJ1-2; D is unresolved. The germline V gene has CDR1 SGHDN and CDR2 FVKESK. The CDR3 has 16 residues. Trimming stripped 1 base from V and 4 bases from J, with 16 bases between. CDR3 bases: TGTGCCAGCAGCCAAGCTCATTTCGGCAGTTTCTATGGCTACACCTTC. Translation gives CASSQAHFGSFYGYTF.

The rearrangement uses TRBV4-1 and TRBJ1-1; D unresolved. The CDR3 consists of 13 residues. V was shortened by 4 bases and J by 6 bases, with 12 bases between the two germline ends. Germline assignment: CDR1 MGHRA and CDR2 YSYEKL. CDR3 sequence reads: CASSPGPWSEAFF. As DNA, the CDR3 is TGCGCCAGCAGCCCCGGGCCCTGGTCTGAAGCTTTCTTT.

The gene calls are TRBV6-1 and TRBJ1-5; D unresolved. This CDR3 is built from 13 residues. V shed 2 bases and J shed 8 bases, with 10 bases lying between them. Germline V gene data show CDR1 as MNHNS and CDR2 as SASEGT. Here the CDR3 DNA reads TGTGCCAGCAGTGAATACGTTCCGGAGCCCCAGCATTTT. Its translation is CASSEYVPEPQHF.

The sample holds a few counts of this clone. V usage is TRBV6-1 and J usage is TRBJ1-1, with D hard to call. The CDR3 is 14 residues long. The germline CDR1 and CDR2 sequences are MNHNS and SASEGT. The germline V and J ends were trimmed by 2 bases and 4 bases, with 11 bases remaining between them. The CDR3 here is CASSEFRGGTEAFF. The CDR3 DNA sequence: TGTGCCAGCAGTGAATTTCGGGGAGGCACTGAAGCTTTCTTT.

The sample holds one count of this clone. The chain has TRBV2 and TRBJ1-2; D might be TRBD1 (6 bases). CDR3 size: 13 residues. Trimming left V 8 bases short and J 8 bases short, with 18 bases between. The germline V gene encodes CDR1 SNHLY and CDR2 FYNNEI. CDR3 amino acids: CASVRGGRDGYTF. The CDR3 coding sequence is TGTGCCAGCGTCCGTGGGGGGCGCGACGGCTACACCTTC.

The chain couples TRBV6-5 to TRBJ2-7, with D possibly being TRBD1 (6 bases). Germline CDR1 is MNHEY and CDR2 is SVGAGI. The CDR3 spans 16 residues. Trimming pared 2 bases from V and 2 bases from J, leaving 16 bases between. The DNA of the CDR3 is TGTGCCAGCAGTTACAGGGGACAATTTGGACCCTACGAGCAGTACTTC. Its protein is CASSYRGQFGPYEQYF.

The CDR3 coding sequence is TGTGCCAGCAGGCCCCGGGAGCTTACGACAGATACGCAGTATTTT. Residues: CASRPRELTTDTQYF. This chain links TRBV6-5 with TRBJ2-3, with a tentative D call TRBD2 (6 bases). The germline V gene has CDR1 MNHEY and CDR2 SVGAGI. Trimming took off 6 bases at V and 3 bases at J, with 16 bases between the two ends. CDR3 length: 15 residues.

The chain carries TRBV19 and TRBJ2-2; 10 positions match TRBD2. The CDR3 is made up of 20 amino acids. The V gene end was trimmed by 0 bases and the J gene end by 0 bases; junction bases not matched to a gene: 10. CDR1 and CDR2 (germline): LNHDA, SQIVND (reference sequence). CDR3 coding DNA: TGTGCCAGTAGTATAGATCGGCTAGCGGGGGCCTTCGCGAACACCGGGGAGCTGTTTTTT. This encodes CASSIDRLAGAFANTGELFF.

The chain recombines TRBV6-5 with TRBJ2-4; 8 bases agree with TRBD1. The ends lost 6 bases at V and 6 bases at J; junction bases unmatched: 7. CDR3 length: 14 amino acids. Germline assignment: CDR1 MNHEY and CDR2 SVGAGI. This CDR3 reads CASSLGQGLNIQYF. The CDR3 DNA follows: TGTGCCAGCAGCCTTGGACAGGGATTAAACATTCAGTACTTC.